The text below deals with one T cell receptor beta chain. Its target is not known. The sample is drawn from a study of cytomegalovirus exposure and HLA in healthy donors. The V gene end was trimmed by 0 bases and the J gene end by 7 bases; junction bases not matched to a gene: 9. CDR3 length: 14 residues. Germline V gene lookup returns CDR1 GTSNPN and CDR2 SVGIG (reference sequence). With 60 Vbeta and 13 Jbeta primers, the PCR was carried out. Clones were sequenced by immunoSEQ multiplex PCR, and TCRdb holds only the in-frame ones, with some missing. The sample includes 200,000 to 300,000 clones, 82% of them seen just once. Study results and limitations: Later analysis demonstrated an association between a missense DCLRE1C variant and TCR beta V- and J-gene trimming. According to reports, the classifier identified cytomegalovirus status with high specificity and sensitivity. Rarity characterized most TCR sequences, yet some public TCRs appeared in many donors.

The specimen was PBMCs. This sequence joins TRBV30 and TRBJ2-7; 7 bases are a match to TRBD2. This sequence was found in a woman in her thirties or forties in good health and CMV-seropositive. Here the CDR3 reads CAWSVLLGEGEQYF. CDR3 nucleotides: TGTGCCTGGAGTGTACTGCTCGGGGAGGGAGAGCAGTACTTC.